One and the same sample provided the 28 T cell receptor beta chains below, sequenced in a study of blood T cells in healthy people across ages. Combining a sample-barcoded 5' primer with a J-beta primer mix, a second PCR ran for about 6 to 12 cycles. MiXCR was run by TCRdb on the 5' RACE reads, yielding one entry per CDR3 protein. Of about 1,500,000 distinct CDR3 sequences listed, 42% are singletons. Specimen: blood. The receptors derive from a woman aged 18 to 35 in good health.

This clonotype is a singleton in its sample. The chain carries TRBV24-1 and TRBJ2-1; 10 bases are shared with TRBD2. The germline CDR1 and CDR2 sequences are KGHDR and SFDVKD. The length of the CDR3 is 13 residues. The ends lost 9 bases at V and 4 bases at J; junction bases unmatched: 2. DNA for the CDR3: TGTGCCACCTCGACTAGCGGGTACAATGAGCAGTTCTTC. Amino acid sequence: CATSTSGYNEQFF.

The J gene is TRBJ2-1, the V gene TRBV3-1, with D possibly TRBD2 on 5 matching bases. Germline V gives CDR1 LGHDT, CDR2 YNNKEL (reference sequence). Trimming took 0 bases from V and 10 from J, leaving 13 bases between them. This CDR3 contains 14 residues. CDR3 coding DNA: TGTGCCAGCAGCCAAGACCAAACTAGAATAGAGCAGTTCTTC. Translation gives CASSQDQTRIEQFF.

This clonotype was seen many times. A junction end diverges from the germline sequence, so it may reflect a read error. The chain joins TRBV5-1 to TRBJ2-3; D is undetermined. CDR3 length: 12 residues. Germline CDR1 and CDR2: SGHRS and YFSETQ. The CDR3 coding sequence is TGTGCCAGCAGGTCCAGCACAGATACGCAGTATTTT. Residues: CASRSSTDTQYF.

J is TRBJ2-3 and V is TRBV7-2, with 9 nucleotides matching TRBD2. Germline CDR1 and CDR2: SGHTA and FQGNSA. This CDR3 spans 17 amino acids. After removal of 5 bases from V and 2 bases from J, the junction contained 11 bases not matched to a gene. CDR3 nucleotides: TGTGCCAGCAGCCCGGGGCGGGGGGGTCTCTTCACAGATACGCAGTATTTT. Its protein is CASSPGRGGLFTDTQYF.

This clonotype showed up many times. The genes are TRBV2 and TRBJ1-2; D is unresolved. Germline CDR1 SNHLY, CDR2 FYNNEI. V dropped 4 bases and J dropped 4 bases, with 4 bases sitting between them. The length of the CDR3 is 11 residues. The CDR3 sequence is CASSVSYGYTF. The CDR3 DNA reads TGTGCCAGCAGTGTGAGCTATGGCTACACCTTC.

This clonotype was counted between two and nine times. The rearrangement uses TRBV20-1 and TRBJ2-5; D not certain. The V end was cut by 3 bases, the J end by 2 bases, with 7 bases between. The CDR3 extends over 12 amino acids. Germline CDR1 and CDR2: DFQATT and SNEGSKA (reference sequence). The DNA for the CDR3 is TGCAGTGCTAGCCGTGATCAAGAGACCCAGTACTTC. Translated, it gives CSASRDQETQYF.

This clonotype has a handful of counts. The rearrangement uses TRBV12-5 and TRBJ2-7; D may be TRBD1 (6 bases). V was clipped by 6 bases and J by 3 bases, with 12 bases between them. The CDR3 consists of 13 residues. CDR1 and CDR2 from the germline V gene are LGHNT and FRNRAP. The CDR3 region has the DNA TGTGCTAGTGGCGTTCAACAGGGCTACGAGCAGTACTTC. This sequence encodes CASGVQQGYEQYF.

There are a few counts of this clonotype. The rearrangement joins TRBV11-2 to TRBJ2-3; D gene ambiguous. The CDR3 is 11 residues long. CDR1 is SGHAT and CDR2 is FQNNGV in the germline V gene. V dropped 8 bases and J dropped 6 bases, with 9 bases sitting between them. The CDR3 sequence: CASRWVDTQYF. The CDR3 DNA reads TGTGCCAGCCGTTGGGTTGATACGCAGTATTTT. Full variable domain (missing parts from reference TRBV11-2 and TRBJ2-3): EAGVAQSPRYKIIEKRQSVAFWCNPISGHATLYWYQQILGQGPKLLIQFQNNGVVDDSQLPKDRFSAERLKGVDSTLKIQPAKLEDSAVYLCASRWVDTQYFGPGTRLTVL.

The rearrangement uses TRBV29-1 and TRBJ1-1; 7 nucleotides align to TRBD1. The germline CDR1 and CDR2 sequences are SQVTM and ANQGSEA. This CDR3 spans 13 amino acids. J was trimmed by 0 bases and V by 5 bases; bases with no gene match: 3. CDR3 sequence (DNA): TGCAGCGTTTGGGACAGCTTGAACACTGAAGCTTTCTTT. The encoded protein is CSVWDSLNTEAFF.

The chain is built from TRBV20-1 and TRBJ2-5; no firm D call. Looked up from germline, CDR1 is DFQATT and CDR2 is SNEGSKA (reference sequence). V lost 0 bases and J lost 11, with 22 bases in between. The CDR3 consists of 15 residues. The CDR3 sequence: CSARERENTYNEQYF. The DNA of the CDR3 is TGCAGTGCTAGAGAACGCGAAAATACCTACAATGAGCAGTACTTC.

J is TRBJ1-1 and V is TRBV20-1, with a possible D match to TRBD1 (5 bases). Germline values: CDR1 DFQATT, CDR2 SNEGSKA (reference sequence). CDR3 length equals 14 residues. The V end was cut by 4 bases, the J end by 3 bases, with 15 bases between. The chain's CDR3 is CSATRGRTDTEAFF. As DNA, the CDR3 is TGCAGTGCTACGAGGGGACGGACGGACACTGAAGCTTTCTTT.

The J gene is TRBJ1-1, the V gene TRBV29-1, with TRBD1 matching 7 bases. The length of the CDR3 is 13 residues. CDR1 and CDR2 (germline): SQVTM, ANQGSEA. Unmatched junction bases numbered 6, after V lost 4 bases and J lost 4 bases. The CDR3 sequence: CSVARQGSTEAFF. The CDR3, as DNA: TGCAGCGTTGCCCGACAGGGATCCACTGAAGCTTTCTTT.

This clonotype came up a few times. In DNA form, the CDR3 reads TGCGCCAGCAGCTCCGCTGGCGGGGAGGACCAGTACTTC. Residues: CASSSAGGEDQYF. V gene TRBV5-1 combines with J gene TRBJ2-5; D is perhaps TRBD2 (6 bases). This CDR3 has 13 residues. The germline CDR1 and CDR2 sequences are SGHRS and YFSETQ. The V and J ends lost 3 bases and 10 bases respectively, with 16 bases between them.

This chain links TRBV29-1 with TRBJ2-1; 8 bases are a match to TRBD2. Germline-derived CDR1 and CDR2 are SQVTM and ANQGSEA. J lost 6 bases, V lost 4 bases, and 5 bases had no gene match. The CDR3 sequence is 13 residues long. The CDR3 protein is CSVGLAGTNEQFF. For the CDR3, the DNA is TGCAGCGTTGGGCTAGCGGGCACCAATGAGCAGTTCTTC.

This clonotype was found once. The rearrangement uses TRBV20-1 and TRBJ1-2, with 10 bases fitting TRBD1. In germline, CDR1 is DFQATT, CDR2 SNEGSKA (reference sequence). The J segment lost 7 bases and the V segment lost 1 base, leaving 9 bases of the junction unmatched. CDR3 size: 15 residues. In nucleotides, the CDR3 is TGCAGTGCTAGAGTTAAGACAGGGGGCTGGTCTGGCTACACCTTC. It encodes CSARVKTGGWSGYTF.

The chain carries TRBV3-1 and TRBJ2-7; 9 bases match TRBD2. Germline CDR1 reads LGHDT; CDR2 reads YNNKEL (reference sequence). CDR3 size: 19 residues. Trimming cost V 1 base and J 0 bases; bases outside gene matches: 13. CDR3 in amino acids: CASSQVTGPRTSDSYEQYF. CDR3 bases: TGTGCCAGCAGCCAAGTCACTGGGCCTCGGACTAGCGACTCCTACGAGCAGTACTTC.

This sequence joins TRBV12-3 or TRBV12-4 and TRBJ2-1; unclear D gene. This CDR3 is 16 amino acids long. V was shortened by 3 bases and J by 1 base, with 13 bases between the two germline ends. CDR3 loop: CASSFRMRRSYNEQFF. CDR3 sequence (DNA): TGTGCCAGCAGTTTTAGGATGCGGAGATCCTACAATGAGCAGTTCTTC.

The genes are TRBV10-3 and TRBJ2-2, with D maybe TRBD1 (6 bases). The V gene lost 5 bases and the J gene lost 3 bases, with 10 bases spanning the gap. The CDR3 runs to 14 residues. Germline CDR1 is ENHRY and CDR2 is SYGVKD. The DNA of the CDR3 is TGTGCCATCAGTACAGGGCCGGACACCGGGGAGCTGTTTTTT. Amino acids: CAISTGPDTGELFF.

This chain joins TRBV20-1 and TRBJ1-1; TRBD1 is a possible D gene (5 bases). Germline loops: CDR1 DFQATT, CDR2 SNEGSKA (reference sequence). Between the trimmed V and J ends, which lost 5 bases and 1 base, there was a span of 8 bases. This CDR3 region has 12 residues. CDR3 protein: CSALGRNTEAFF. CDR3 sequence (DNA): TGCAGTGCTCTGGGACGGAACACTGAAGCTTTCTTT.

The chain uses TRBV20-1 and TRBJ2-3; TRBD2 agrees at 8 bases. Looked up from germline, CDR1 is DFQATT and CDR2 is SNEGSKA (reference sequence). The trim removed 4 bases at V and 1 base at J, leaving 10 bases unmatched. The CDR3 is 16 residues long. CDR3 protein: CSATGSSAGGTDTQYF. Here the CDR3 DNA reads TGCAGTGCTACTGGATCCTCAGCGGGAGGCACAGATACGCAGTATTTT.

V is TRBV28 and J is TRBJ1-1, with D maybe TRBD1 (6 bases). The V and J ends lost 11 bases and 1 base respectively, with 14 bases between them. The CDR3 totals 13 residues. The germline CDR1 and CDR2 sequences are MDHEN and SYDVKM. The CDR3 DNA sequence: TGTGCCGGCCGGGGGCTTGGGAACACTGAAGCTTTCTTT. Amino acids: CAGRGLGNTEAFF.

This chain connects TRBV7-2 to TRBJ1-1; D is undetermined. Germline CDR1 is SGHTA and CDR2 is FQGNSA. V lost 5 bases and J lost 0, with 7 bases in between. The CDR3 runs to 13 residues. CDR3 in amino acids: CASSRPMNTEAFF. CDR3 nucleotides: TGTGCCAGCAGCCGACCAATGAACACTGAAGCTTTCTTT.

The CDR3 is CSAWDGPQHYGYTF. DNA of the CDR3: TGCAGTGCTTGGGACGGGCCTCAGCACTATGGCTACACCTTC. The rearrangement uses TRBV20-1 and TRBJ1-2; perhaps TRBD1 as D (5 bases). The CDR3 loop spans 14 amino acids. V shed 5 bases and J shed 3 bases, with 16 bases lying between them. CDR1 DFQATT and CDR2 SNEGSKA come from the germline V gene (reference sequence).

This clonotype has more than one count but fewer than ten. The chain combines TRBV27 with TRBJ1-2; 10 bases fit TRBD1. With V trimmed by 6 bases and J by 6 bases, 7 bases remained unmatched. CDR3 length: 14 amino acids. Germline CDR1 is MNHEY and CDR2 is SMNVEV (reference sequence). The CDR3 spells CASSGSGQGHGYTF. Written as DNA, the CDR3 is TGTGCCAGCAGCGGATCGGGACAGGGGCATGGCTACACCTTC.

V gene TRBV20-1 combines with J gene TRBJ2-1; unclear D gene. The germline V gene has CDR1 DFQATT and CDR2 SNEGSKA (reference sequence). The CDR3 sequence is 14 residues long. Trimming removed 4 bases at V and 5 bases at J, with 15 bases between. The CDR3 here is CSATGGLPNNEQFF. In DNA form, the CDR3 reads TGCAGTGCTACCGGTGGGCTCCCGAACAATGAGCAGTTCTTC.

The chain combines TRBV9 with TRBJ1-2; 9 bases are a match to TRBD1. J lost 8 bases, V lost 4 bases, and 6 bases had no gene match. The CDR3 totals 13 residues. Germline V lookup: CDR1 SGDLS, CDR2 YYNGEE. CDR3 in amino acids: CASSLTGGTGYTF. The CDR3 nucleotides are TGTGCCAGCAGCCTCACAGGGGGCACAGGCTACACCTTC.

The CDR3 protein is CAISEPKGSSYEQYF. Written as DNA, the CDR3 is TGTGCCATCAGTGAGCCCAAGGGGAGCTCCTACGAGCAGTACTTC. The chain carries TRBV10-3 and TRBJ2-7; D may match TRBD1 or TRBD2 (5 bases each). There are 15 residues in the CDR3. V gave up 2 bases and J gave up 0 bases, with 11 bases separating them. Germline CDR1 is ENHRY and CDR2 is SYGVKD.

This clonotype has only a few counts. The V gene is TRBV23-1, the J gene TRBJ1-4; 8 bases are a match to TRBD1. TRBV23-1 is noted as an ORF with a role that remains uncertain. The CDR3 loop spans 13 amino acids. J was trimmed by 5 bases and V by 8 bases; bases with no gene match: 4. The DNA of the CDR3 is TGCGCCAGCGGCAGGACAGGGAATGAAAAACTGTTTTTT. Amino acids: CASGRTGNEKLFF.